The entry that follows covers one T cell receptor (beta chain) sequence. Its cognate antigen is unknown. Profiled with immunoSEQ multiplex PCR; TCRdb holds only in-frame clones, not every one. The sample consists of about 22,000 clones, around two thirds of them appearing once. These data are taken from a study of CD4 T cells in relation to SARS-CoV-2 and coronaviruses. Study summary: PBMCs were cultured with antigen for around nine days before TCR beta sequencing. The restricting HLA molecule for shared crossreactive spike epitopes was mapped. No peptide or an HIV-1 Nef peptide pool served as negative control.

CD4+ T cells from unexposed donors were obtained before the COVID-19 pandemic (2011-2018). CD4+ T cells were isolated from the cells after about 11 days of culture. Unexposed-donor CD4+ T cells were probed with SARS-CoV-2 S/N and four cold-coronavirus spikes, cells permitting. The ends lost 5 bases at V and 2 bases at J; junction bases unmatched: 9. In germline, CDR1 is SGHDT, CDR2 YYEEEE. The CDR3 is 15 amino acids. The rearrangement uses TRBV5-6 and TRBJ2-7; 8 bases fit TRBD1. Sequences were obtained from CD4+ T cells from PBMCs, cultured in vitro. This clonotype was sampled from a human donor in good health. The CDR3 protein is CASSSGQGRPYEQYF. The CDR3 bases are TGTGCCAGCAGTTCCGGACAGGGTCGCCCCTACGAGCAGTACTTC.